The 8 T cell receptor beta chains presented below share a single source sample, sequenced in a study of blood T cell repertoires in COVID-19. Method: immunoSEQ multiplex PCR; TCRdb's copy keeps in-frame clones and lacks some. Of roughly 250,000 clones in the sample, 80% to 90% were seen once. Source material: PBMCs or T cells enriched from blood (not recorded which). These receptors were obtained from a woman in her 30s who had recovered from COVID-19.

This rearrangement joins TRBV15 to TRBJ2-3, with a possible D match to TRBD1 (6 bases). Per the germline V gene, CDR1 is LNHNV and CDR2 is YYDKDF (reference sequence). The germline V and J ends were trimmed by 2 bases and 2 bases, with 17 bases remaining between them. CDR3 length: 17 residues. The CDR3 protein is CATSRLSQGRNTDTQYF. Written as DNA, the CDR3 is TGTGCCACCAGCAGACTTTCACAGGGAAGAAACACAGATACGCAGTATTTT. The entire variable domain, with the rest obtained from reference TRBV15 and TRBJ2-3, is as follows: DAMVIQNPRYQVTQFGKPVTLSCSQTLNHNVMYWYQQKSSQAPKLLFHYYDKDFNNEADTPDNFQSRRPNTSFCFLDIRSPGLGDTAMYLCATSRLSQGRNTDTQYFGPGTRLTVL.

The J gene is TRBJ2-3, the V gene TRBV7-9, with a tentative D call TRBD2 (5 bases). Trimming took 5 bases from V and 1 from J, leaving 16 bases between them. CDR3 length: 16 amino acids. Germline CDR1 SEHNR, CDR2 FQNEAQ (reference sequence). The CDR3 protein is CASSLSSGRGTDTQYF. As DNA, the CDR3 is TGTGCCAGCAGCCTATCATCGGGAAGGGGCACAGATACGCAGTATTTT.

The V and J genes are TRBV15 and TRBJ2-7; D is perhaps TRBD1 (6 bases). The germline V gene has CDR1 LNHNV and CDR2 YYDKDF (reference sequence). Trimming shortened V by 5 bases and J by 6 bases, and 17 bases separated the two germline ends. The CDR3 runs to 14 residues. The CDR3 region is CATSLRSGVSEQYF. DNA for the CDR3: TGTGCCACCAGCCTTCGATCAGGGGTGAGCGAGCAGTACTTC.

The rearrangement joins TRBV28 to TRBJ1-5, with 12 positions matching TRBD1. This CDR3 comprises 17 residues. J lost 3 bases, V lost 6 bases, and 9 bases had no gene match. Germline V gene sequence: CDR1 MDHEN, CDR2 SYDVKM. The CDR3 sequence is CASRSGTGGLHNQPQHF. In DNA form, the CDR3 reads TGTGCCAGCAGGTCCGGGACAGGGGGCCTCCACAATCAGCCCCAGCATTTT.

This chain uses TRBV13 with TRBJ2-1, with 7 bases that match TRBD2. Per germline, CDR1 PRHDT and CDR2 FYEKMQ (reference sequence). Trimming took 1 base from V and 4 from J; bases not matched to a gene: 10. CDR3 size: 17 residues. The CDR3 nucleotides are TGTGCCAGCAGCTTAGTGGCGGGAGTTCAAATATACAATGAGCAGTTCTTC. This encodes CASSLVAGVQIYNEQFF. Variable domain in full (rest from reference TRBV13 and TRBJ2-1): AAGVIQSPRHLIKEKRETATLKCYPIPRHDTVYWYQQGPGQDPQFLISFYEKMQSDKGSIPDRFSAQQFSDYHSELNMSSLELGDSALYFCASSLVAGVQIYNEQFFGPGTRLTVL.

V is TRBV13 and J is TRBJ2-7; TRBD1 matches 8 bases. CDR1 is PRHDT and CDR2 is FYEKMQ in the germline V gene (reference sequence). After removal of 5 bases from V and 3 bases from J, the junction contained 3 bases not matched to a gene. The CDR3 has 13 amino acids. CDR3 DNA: TGTGCCAGCAGCGAAGGACAGGGCTACGAGCAGTACTTC. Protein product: CASSEGQGYEQYF. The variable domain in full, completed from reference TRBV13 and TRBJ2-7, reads AAGVIQSPRHLIKEKRETATLKCYPIPRHDTVYWYQQGPGQDPQFLISFYEKMQSDKGSIPDRFSAQQFSDYHSELNMSSLELGDSALYFCASSEGQGYEQYFGPGTRLTVT.

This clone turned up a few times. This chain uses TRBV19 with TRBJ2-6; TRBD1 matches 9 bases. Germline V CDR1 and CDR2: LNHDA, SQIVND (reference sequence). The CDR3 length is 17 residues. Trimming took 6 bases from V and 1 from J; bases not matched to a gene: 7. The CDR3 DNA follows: TGTGCCAGTAGCCCCGGGACAGGGATTTCTGGGGCCAACGTCCTGACTTTC. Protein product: CASSPGTGISGANVLTF.

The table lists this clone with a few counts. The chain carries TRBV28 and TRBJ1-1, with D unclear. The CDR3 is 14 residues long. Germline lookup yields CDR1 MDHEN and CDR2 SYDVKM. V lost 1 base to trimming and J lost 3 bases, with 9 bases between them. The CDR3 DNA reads TGTGCCAGCAGTTTATATTACACCCACACTGAAGCTTTCTTT. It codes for CASSLYYTHTEAFF.